This passage covers 3 T cell receptor beta chains from one sample sequenced in a study of T cells after yellow fever vaccination. One entry per CDR3 protein, called by TCRdb with MiXCR from the 5' RACE reads. The table shows some 500,000 distinct CDR3 sequences, with approximately 15% occurring only once. The specimen was PBMCs, collected on the day of the yellow fever booster vaccination. The receptors shown here come from a young man who received the YFV17D yellow fever vaccine.

This CDR3 reads CASSQVAGSLTGELFF. The CDR3 region has the DNA TGTGCCAGCAGCCAAGTAGCAGGGAGTTTAACCGGGGAGCTGTTTTTT. The genes are TRBV14 and TRBJ2-2; possibly TRBD1 or TRBD2 for D (5 bases each). Trimming pared 1 base from V and 5 bases from J, leaving 14 bases between. Looked up from germline, CDR1 is SGHDN and CDR2 is FVKESK. The CDR3 sequence is 16 residues long.

This clonotype was observed a handful of times. The chain recombines TRBV27 with TRBJ2-5, with 9 bases identical to TRBD1. CDR3 length equals 16 residues. The V gene end was trimmed by 2 bases and the J gene end by 5 bases; junction bases not matched to a gene: 9. Germline V gene sequence: CDR1 MNHEY, CDR2 SMNVEV (reference sequence). In nucleotides, the CDR3 is TGTGCCAGCAGTTTAGGATTCACAGGGGGCTTGGAGACCCAGTACTTC. Translating it yields CASSLGFTGGLETQYF.

This clonotype was seen a handful of times. The chain recombines TRBV6-5 with TRBJ2-1; weak D call: TRBD2 (5 bases). V lost 0 bases and J lost 7, with 19 bases in between. This CDR3 is 17 amino acids long. CDR1 and CDR2 from the germline V gene are MNHEY and SVGAGI. The CDR3 sequence is CASSYSSLPGKGNEQFF. The CDR3 DNA follows: TGTGCCAGCAGTTACTCGAGTCTACCCGGGAAAGGGAATGAGCAGTTCTTC.